The present T cell receptor (beta chain) was sequenced within a study of blood T cell repertoires in COVID-19. Participant age was about 18 to 95 years, and participants resided in approximately 24 US areas. Using immunoSEQ multiplex PCR, the repertoire was profiled, and TCRdb retains in-frame clones only, with some absent. The top ten hold roughly 1.5% of the sample, which has more than 250,000 clones, around 90% seen once. V lost 1 base and J lost 5, with 20 bases in between. This CDR3 is built from 18 residues. Germline CDR1 SGHVS, CDR2 FQNEAQ. This clonotype was sampled from a woman between 18 and 30 years old with acute COVID-19. The rearrangement links TRBV7-8 to TRBJ2-2; the D gene is possibly TRBD2 (7 bases). The sequenced material came from PBMCs or T cells enriched from blood (not recorded which). The CDR3 nucleotides are TGTGCCAGCAGCTTAGTCATTTCGGGGGGCGCCGGGACCGGGGAGCTGTTTTTT. Its protein product is CASSLVISGGAGTGELFF.